This TCR beta chain was sequenced for a study of T cells in localized non-small cell lung cancer. This CDR3 is built from 15 residues. The V gene end was trimmed by 2 bases and the J gene end by 2 bases; junction bases not matched to a gene: 3. Germline CDR1 reads SNHLY; CDR2 reads FYNNEI. Libraries were prepared by immunoSEQ multiplex PCR; TCRdb keeps only in-frame clonotypes and omits some of them. The sample holds about 79,000 clones, about four fifths seen once. The sample was peripheral blood, taken before any cancer treatment. This receptor was taken from an older female donor with stage I lung adenocarcinoma. The chain is built from TRBV2 and TRBJ2-1, with 7 positions matching TRBD2. CDR3 DNA: TGTGCCAGCAGTGAACAAGCGGGACCCTACAATGAGCAGTTCTTC. This codes for CASSEQAGPYNEQFF. Supplemented by reference TRBV2 and TRBJ2-1, the full variable domain reads EPEVTQTPSHQVTQMGQEVILRCVPISNHLYFYWYRQILGQKVEFLVSFYNNEISEKSEIFDDQFSVERPDGSNFTLKIRSTKLEDSAMYFCASSEQAGPYNEQFFGPGTRLTVL.